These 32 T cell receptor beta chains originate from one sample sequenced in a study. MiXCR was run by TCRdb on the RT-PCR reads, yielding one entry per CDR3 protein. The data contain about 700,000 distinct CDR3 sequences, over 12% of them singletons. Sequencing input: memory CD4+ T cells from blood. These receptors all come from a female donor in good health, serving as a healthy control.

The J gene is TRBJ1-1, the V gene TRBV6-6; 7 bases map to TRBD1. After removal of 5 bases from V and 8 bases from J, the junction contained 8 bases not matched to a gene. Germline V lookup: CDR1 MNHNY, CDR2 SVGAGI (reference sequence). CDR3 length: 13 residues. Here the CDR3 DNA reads TGTGCCAGCAGTACCCGACAGGGACCCGAAGCTTTCTTT. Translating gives CASSTRQGPEAFF.

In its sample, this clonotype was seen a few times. The CDR3 is CASSTQQGTGELFF. CDR3 nucleotides: TGTGCCAGCAGCACACAACAGGGAACCGGGGAGCTGTTTTTT. The genes are TRBV11-2 and TRBJ2-2; the D gene is possibly TRBD1 (6 bases). Germline V gives CDR1 SGHAT, CDR2 FQNNGV. The CDR3 length is 14 residues. Trimming shortened V by 5 bases and J by 5 bases, and 12 bases separated the two germline ends. The entire variable domain, with the rest obtained from reference TRBV11-2 and TRBJ2-2, is as follows: EAGVAQSPRYKIIEKRQSVAFWCNPISGHATLYWYQQILGQGPKLLIQFQNNGVVDDSQLPKDRFSAERLKGVDSTLKIQPAKLEDSAVYLCASSTQQGTGELFFGEGSRLTVL.

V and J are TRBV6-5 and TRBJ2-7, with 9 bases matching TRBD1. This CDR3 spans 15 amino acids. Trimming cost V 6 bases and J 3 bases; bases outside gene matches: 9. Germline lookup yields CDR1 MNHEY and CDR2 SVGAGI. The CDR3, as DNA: TGTGCCAGCAGCTCATCGGGACAGGGATACTACGAGCAGTACTTC. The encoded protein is CASSSSGQGYYEQYF.

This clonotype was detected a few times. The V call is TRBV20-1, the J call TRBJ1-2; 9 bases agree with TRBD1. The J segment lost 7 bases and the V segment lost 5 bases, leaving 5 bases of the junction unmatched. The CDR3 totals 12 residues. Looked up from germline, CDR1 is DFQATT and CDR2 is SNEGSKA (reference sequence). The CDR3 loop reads CSAHDRGAGYTF. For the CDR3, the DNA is TGCAGTGCTCACGACAGGGGGGCTGGCTACACCTTC.

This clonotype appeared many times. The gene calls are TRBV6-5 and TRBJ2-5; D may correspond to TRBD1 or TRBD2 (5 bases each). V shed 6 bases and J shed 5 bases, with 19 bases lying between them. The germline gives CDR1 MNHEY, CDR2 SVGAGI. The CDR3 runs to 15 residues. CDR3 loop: CASRTIRDPRETQYF. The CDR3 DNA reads TGTGCCAGCAGAACAATCCGGGACCCACGGGAGACCCAGTACTTC.

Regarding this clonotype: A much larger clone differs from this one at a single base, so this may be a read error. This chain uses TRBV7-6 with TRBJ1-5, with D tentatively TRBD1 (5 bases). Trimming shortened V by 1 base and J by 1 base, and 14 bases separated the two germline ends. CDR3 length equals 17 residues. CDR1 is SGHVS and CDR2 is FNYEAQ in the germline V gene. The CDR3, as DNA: TGTGCCAGCAGCTTAGTTGCGGGGGGAAGGAGCAATCAGCCCCAGCATTTT. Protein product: CASSLVAGGRSNQPQHF.

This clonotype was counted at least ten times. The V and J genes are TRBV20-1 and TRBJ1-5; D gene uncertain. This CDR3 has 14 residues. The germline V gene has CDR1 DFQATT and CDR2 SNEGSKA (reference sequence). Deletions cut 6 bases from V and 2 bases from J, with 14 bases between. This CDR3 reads CSAKIDTRNQPQHF. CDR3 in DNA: TGCAGTGCGAAGATCGACACCCGCAATCAGCCCCAGCATTTT.

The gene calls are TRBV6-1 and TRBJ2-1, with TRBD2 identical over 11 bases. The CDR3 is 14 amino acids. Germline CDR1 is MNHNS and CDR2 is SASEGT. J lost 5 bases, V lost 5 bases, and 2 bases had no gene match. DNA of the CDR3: TGTGCCAGCAGTACTAGCGGGGGAAACAATGAGCAGTTCTTC. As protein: CASSTSGGNNEQFF.

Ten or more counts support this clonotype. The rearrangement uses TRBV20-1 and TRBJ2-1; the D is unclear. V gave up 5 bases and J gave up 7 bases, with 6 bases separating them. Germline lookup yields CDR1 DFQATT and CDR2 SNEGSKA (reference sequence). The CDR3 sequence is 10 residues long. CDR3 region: CSASRNEQFF. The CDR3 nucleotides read TGCAGTGCTTCGCGGAATGAGCAGTTCTTC.

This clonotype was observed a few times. This CDR3 reads CSAHRGGETQYF. CDR3 coding DNA: TGCAGTGCGCACAGGGGCGGGGAGACCCAGTACTTC. The chain employs TRBV20-1 and TRBJ2-5, with TRBD1 matching 7 bases. The CDR3 spans 12 residues. Losses at the gene ends were 6 bases for V and 5 bases for J; bases not matched to a gene: 6. The germline gives CDR1 DFQATT, CDR2 SNEGSKA (reference sequence).

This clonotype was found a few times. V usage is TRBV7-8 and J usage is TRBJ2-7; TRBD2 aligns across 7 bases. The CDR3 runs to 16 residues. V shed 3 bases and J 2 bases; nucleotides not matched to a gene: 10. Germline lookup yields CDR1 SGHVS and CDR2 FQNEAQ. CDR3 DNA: TGTGCCAGCAGCTTTCACGGGGGGTCTGTCGCCTACGAGCAGTACTTC. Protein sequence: CASSFHGGSVAYEQYF.

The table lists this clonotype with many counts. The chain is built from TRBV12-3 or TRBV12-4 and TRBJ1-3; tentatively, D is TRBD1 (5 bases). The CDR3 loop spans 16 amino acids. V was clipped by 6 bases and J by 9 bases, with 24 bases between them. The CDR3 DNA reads TGTGCCAGCAGGGACACGCGCTCTGGAGGAAGAGGCACCATATATTTT. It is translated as CASRDTRSGGRGTIYF.

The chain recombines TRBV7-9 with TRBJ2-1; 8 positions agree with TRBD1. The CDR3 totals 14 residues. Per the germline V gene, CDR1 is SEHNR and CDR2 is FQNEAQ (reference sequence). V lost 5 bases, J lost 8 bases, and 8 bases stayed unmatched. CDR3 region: CASSPRQGTHEQFF. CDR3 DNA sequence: TGTGCCAGCAGCCCCAGACAGGGGACGCATGAGCAGTTCTTC.

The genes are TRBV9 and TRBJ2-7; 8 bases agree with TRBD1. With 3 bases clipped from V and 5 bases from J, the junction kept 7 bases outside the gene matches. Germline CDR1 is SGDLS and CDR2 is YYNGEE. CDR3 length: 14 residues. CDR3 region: CASSARTGINEQYF. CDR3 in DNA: TGTGCCAGCAGCGCCCGGACAGGGATAAACGAGCAGTACTTC.

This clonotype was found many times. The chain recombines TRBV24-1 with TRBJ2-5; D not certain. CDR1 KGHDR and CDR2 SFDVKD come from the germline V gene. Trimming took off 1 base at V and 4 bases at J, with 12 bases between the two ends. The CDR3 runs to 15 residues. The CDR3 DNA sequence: TGTGCCACCAGTGATTTTGGAGTGGGGTCAGAGACCCAGTACTTC. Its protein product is CATSDFGVGSETQYF.

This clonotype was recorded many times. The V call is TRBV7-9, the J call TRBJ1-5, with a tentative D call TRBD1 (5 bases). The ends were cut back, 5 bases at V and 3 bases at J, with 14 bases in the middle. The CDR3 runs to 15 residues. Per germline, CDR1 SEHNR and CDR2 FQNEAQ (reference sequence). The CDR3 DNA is TGTGCCAGCAGCCCGGGGGGGAGGGACAATCAGCCCCAGCATTTT. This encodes CASSPGGRDNQPQHF.

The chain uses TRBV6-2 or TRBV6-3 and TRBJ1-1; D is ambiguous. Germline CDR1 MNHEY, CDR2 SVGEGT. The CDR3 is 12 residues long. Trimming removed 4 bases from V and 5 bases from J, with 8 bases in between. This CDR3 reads CASSSYRTEAFF. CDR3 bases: TGTGCCAGCAGTTCCTATCGGACTGAAGCTTTCTTT.

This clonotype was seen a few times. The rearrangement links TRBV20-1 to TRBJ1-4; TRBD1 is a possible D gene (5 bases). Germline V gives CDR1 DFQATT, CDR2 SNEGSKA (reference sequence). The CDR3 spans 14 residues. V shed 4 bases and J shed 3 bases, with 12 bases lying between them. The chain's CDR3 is CSAMWGLSNEKLFF. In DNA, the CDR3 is TGCAGTGCTATGTGGGGACTCTCTAATGAAAAACTGTTTTTT.

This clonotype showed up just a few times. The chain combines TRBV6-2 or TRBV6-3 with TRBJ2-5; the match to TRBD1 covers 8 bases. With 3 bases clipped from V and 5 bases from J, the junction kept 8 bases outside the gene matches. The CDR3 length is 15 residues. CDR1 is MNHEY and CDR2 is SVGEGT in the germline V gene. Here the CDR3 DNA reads TGTGCCAGCAGTTATTGGACAGGGCCGAGGGAGACCCAGTACTTC. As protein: CASSYWTGPRETQYF.

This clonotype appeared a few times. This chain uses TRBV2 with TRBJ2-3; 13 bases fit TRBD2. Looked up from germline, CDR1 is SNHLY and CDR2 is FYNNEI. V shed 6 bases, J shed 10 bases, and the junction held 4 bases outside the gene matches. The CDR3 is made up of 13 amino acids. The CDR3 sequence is CASSGTSGTSQYF. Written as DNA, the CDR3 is TGTGCCAGCAGCGGGACTAGCGGGACCTCGCAGTATTTT.

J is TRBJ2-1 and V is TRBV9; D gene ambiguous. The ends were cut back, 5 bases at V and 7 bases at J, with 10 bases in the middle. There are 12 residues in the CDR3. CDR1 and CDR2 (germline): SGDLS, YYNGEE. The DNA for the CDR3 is TGTGCCAGCAGGAGGAACCGGAATGAGCAGTTCTTC. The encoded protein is CASRRNRNEQFF. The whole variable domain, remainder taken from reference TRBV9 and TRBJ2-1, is DSGVTQTPKHLITATGQRVTLRCSPRSGDLSVYWYQQSLDQGLQFLIQYYNGEERAKGNILERFSAQQFPDLHSELNLSSLELGDSALYFCASRRNRNEQFFGPGTRLTVL.

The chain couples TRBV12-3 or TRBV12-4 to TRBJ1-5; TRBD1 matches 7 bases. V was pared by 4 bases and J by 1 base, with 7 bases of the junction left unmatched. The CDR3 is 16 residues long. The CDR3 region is CASSSLGQLSNQPQHF. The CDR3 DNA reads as TGTGCCAGCAGTTCCCTGGGACAGTTGAGCAATCAGCCCCAGCATTTT.

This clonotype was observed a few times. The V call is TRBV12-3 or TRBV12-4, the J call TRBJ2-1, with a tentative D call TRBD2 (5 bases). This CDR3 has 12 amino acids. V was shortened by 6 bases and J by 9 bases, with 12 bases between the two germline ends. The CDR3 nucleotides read TGTGCCAGCAGCCGTCTAAGCGGTGAGCAGTTCTTC. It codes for CASSRLSGEQFF.

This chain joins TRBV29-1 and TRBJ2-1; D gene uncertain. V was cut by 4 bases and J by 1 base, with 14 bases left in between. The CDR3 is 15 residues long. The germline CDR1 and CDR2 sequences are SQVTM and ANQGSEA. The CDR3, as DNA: TGCAGCGTTGCCTACCTAGTCCTTTCCTACAATGAGCAGTTCTTC. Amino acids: CSVAYLVLSYNEQFF.

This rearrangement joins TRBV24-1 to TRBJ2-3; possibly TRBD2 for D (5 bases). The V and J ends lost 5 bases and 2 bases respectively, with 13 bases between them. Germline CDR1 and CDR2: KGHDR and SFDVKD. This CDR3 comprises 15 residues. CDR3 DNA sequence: TGTGCCACCAGTGCTTACGGGGATACCACAGATACGCAGTATTTT. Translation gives CATSAYGDTTDTQYF.

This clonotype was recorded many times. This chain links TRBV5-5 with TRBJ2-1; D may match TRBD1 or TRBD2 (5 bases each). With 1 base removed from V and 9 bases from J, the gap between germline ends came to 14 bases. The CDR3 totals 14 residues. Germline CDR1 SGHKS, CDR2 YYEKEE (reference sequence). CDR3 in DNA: TGTGCCAGCAGCTTGCTAGATCTGAGGGGTGAGCAGTTCTTC. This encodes CASSLLDLRGEQFF.

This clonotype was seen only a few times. The CDR3 nucleotides are TGTGCCAGCAGTTTGAGGGGGGCTAGCGGCGATGAGCAGTTCTTC. This gives the protein CASSLRGASGDEQFF. The chain has TRBV28 and TRBJ2-1, with D possibly TRBD2 on 7 matching bases. There are 15 residues in the CDR3. The germline CDR1 and CDR2 sequences are MDHEN and SYDVKM. Trimming took 3 bases from V and 8 from J, leaving 17 bases between them.

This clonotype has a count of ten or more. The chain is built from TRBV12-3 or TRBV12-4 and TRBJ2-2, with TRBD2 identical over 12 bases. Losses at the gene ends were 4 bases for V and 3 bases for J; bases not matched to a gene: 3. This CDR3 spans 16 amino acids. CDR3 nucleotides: TGTGCCAGCAGTTCTCTAGCGGGAGGGGACACCGGGGAGCTGTTTTTT. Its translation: CASSSLAGGDTGELFF.

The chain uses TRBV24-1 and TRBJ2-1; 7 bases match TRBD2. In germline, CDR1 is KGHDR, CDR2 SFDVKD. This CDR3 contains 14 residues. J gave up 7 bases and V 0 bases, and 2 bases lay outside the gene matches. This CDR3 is CATSDLGGSNEQFF. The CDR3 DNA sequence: TGTGCCACCAGTGATTTGGGCGGGAGTAATGAGCAGTTCTTC.

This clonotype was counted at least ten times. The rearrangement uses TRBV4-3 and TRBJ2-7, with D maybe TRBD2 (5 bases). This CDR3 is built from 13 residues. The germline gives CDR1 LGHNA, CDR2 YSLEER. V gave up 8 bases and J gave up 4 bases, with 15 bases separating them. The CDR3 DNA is TGCGCCAGCGGGTCCGGGATCGGTTACGAGCAGTACTTC. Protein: CASGSGIGYEQYF.

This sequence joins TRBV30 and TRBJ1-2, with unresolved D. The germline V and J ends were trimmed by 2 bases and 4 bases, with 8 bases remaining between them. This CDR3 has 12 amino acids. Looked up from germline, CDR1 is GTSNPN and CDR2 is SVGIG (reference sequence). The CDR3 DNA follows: TGTGCCTGGAGTCCCGGGTTCTATGGCTACACCTTC. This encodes CAWSPGFYGYTF.

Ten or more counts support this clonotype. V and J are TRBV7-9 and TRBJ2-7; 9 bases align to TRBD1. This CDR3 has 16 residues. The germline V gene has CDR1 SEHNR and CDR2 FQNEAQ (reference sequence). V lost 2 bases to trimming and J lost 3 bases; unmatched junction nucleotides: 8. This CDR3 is CASSLLLPGQGYEQYF. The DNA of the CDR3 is TGTGCCAGCAGCTTACTCTTGCCGGGACAGGGCTACGAGCAGTACTTC. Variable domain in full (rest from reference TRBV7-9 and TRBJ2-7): DTGVSQNPRHKITKRGQNVTFRCDPISEHNRLYWYRQTLGQGPEFLTYFQNEAQLEKSRLLSDRFSAERPKGSFSTLEIQRTEQGDSAMYLCASSLLLPGQGYEQYFGPGTRLTVT.